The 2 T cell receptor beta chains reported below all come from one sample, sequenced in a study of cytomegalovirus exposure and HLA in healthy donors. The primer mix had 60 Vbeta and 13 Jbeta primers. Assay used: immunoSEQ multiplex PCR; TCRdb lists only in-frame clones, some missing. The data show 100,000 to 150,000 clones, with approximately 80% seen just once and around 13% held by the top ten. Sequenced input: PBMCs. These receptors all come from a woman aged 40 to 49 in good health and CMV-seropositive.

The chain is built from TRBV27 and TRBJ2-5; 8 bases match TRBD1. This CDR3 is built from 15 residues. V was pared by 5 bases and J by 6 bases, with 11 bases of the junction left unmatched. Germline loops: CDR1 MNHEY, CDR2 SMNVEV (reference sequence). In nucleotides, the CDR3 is TGTGCCAGCAGTCCTGGACAGGGAATGAGGCAGACCCAGTACTTC. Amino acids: CASSPGQGMRQTQYF.

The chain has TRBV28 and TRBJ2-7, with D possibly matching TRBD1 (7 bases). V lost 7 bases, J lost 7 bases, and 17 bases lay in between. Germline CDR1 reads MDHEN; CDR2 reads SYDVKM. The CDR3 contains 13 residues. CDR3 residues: CASIGGGRGEQYF. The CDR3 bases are TGTGCCAGCATAGGAGGGGGCCGGGGGGAGCAGTACTTC.